These T cell receptor beta chains were read from a single sample in a study of T cells in Graves' hyperthyroidism and ophthalmopathy. In TCRdb, the multiplex PCR reads were re-called with MiXCR into one record per CDR3 protein. The sample lists approximately 620,000 distinct CDR3 sequences, approximately 14% seen once, with roughly 5.7% in the top ten. Sequencing used blood. The receptors shown here come from a woman aged 25-40 years with Graves' hyperthyroidism that later progressed to Graves' ophthalmopathy. CDR3s include the opening cysteine and the closing phenylalanine or tryptophan. D genes are given only for firm matches. Not every row has a clone size; where given, it reads once, few, many or a size class.

CDR3 protein: CSARSLKYNEQFF
CDR3 DNA: TGCAGTGCTAGATCCCTTAAATACAATGAGCAGTTCTTC
clone size: -
J gene: TRBJ2-1
V gene: TRBV20-1
D gene: -

CDR3 protein: CASSYSRGAGDQDTQYF
CDR3 DNA: TGTGCCAGCAGTTACTCGAGAGGGGCGGGAGATCAAGATACGCAGTATTTT
clone size: -
J gene: TRBJ2-3
V gene: TRBV6-2/TRBV6-3
D gene: TRBD2

CDR3 protein: CASSYGQLNNSPLHF
CDR3 DNA: TGTGCCAGCAGCTACGGACAGCTAAATAATTCACCCCTCCACTTT
clone size: many
J gene: TRBJ1-6
V gene: TRBV12-3/TRBV12-4
D gene: -

CDR3 protein: CSAFPSSAGTSNREQYF
CDR3 DNA: TGCAGTGCTTTTCCCTCTTCTGCCGGGACTAGCAACCGCGAGCAGTACTTC
clone size: many
J gene: TRBJ2-7
V gene: TRBV20-1
D gene: TRBD2

CDR3 protein: CASTHGRVTEAFF
CDR3 DNA: TGTGCCAGCACCCACGGGAGGGTCACTGAAGCTTTCTTT
clone size: many
J gene: TRBJ1-1
V gene: TRBV6-2/TRBV6-3
D gene: -

CDR3 protein: CASSLNTGSSGNTIYF
CDR3 DNA: TGTGCCAGCAGTTTAAACACAGGGTCCTCTGGAAACACCATATATTTT
clone size: many
J gene: TRBJ1-3
V gene: TRBV28
D gene: -

CDR3 protein: CSVEDRIRISEDTQYF
CDR3 DNA: TGCAGCGTTGAAGATCGTATTAGGATATCGGAAGATACGCAGTATTTT
clone size: many
J gene: TRBJ2-3
V gene: TRBV29-1
D gene: -

CDR3 protein: CASSATSDTQYF
CDR3 DNA: TGTGCCAGCAGTGCAACTTCGGATACGCAGTATTTT
clone size: many
J gene: TRBJ2-3
V gene: TRBV2
D gene: -

CDR3 protein: CASSLFFGGRSGYTF
CDR3 DNA: TGTGCCAGCAGCTTATTTTTTGGGGGGCGGTCTGGCTACACCTTC
clone size: -
J gene: TRBJ1-2
V gene: TRBV7-2
D gene: -

CDR3 protein: CATSAQRNFYEQYF
CDR3 DNA: TGTGCCACCAGCGCCCAGCGGAATTTTTACGAGCAGTACTTC
clone size: many
J gene: TRBJ2-7
V gene: TRBV15
D gene: -

CDR3 protein: CSVEGTGEHEQYF
CDR3 DNA: TGCAGCGTTGAAGGGACAGGGGAACACGAGCAGTACTTC
clone size: many
J gene: TRBJ2-7
V gene: TRBV29-1
D gene: TRBD1

CDR3 protein: CASQGVIGTEAFF
CDR3 DNA: TGTGCTAGCCAAGGGGTGATAGGCACTGAAGCTTTCTTT
clone size: many
J gene: TRBJ1-1
V gene: TRBV12-5
D gene: -

CDR3 protein: CASSEEIVLPDNEQFF
CDR3 DNA: TGCGCCAGCAGCGAAGAGATTGTGCTACCGGACAATGAGCAGTTCTTC
clone size: few
J gene: TRBJ2-1
V gene: TRBV4-3
D gene: -

CDR3 protein: CASSFFSGTANTGELFF
CDR3 DNA: TGTGCCAGTAGTTTTTTCTCCGGGACAGCGAACACCGGGGAGCTGTTTTTT
clone size: -
J gene: TRBJ2-2
V gene: TRBV19
D gene: TRBD1

CDR3 protein: CASSYYQGRVETQYF
CDR3 DNA: TGTGCCAGCAGTTACTATCAGGGTCGGGTAGAGACCCAGTACTTC
clone size: many
J gene: TRBJ2-5
V gene: TRBV6-5
D gene: -

CDR3 protein: CASGVTTRNGYTF
CDR3 DNA: TGTGCTAGTGGTGTAACGACGAGGAACGGCTACACCTTC
clone size: many
J gene: TRBJ1-2
V gene: TRBV12-5
D gene: -

CDR3 protein: CASRTREGFGGYTF
CDR3 DNA: TGTGCCAGCAGAACACGTGAGGGTTTCGGTGGCTACACCTTC
clone size: many
J gene: TRBJ1-2
V gene: TRBV2
D gene: -

CDR3 protein: CAGSPLGQGGNQPQHF
CDR3 DNA: TGTGCCGGCAGCCCCCTCGGGCAGGGGGGCAATCAGCCCCAGCATTTT
clone size: -
J gene: TRBJ1-5
V gene: TRBV11-2
D gene: TRBD1

CDR3 protein: CSAMKPGRGFNQPQHF
CDR3 DNA: TGCAGTGCTATGAAACCGGGCAGGGGCTTCAATCAGCCCCAGCATTTT
clone size: many
J gene: TRBJ1-5
V gene: TRBV20-1
D gene: -

CDR3 protein: CASSRPPGQGLRAQHF
CDR3 DNA: TGTGCCAGCAGTCGACCGCCAGGACAGGGTTTAAGGGCCCAGCATTTT
clone size: few
J gene: TRBJ1-5
V gene: TRBV6-2/TRBV6-3
D gene: TRBD1

CDR3 protein: CASIQRAGNTEAFF
CDR3 DNA: TGTGCCAGCATCCAACGGGCGGGGAACACTGAAGCTTTCTTT
clone size: many
J gene: TRBJ1-1
V gene: TRBV6-1
D gene: -